A single sample gave rise to the 9 T cell receptor beta chains below, sequenced in a study of spatial heterogeneity in lung cancer. TCRdb independently ran MiXCR on the 5' RACE reads; one entry per CDR3 protein. The table has 82,000 or so distinct CDR3 sequences, about 12% seen once; the top ten hold around 4.6%. Noted time point: sample taken at primary tumor resection. Unsorted whole RNA samples from tumor, nontumor lung or frozen PBMC were sequenced. The specimen was PBMCs, collected at surgery. These receptors were taken from a male donor with early-stage non-small cell lung cancer.

The table lists this clonotype with a few counts. This chain joins TRBV6-2 or TRBV6-3 and TRBJ2-7; the D gene is possibly TRBD2 (6 bases). There are 14 residues in the CDR3. The V end was cut by 2 bases, the J end by 0 bases, with 8 bases between. Germline V CDR1 and CDR2: MNHEY, SVGEGT. The CDR3 sequence: CASSYGGVSYEQYF. The CDR3 DNA reads TGTGCCAGCAGTTACGGAGGGGTCTCCTACGAGCAGTACTTC.

This clonotype was seen many times. The chain carries TRBV5-1 and TRBJ1-1, with D hard to call. V was trimmed by 2 bases and J by 11 bases, leaving 13 bases between them. Germline lookup yields CDR1 SGHRS and CDR2 YFSETQ. The CDR3 contains 12 residues. The DNA of the CDR3 is TGCGCCAGCAGCTTCGATGGAGGAATGGCTTTCTTT. This gives the protein CASSFDGGMAFF.

The sample holds a few counts of this clonotype. V and J are TRBV20-1 and TRBJ2-3, with D maybe TRBD2 (6 bases). V shed 4 bases and J shed 1 base, with 12 bases lying between them. The length of the CDR3 is 14 residues. Germline CDR1 DFQATT, CDR2 SNEGSKA (reference sequence). This CDR3 is CSAIGRGGTDTQYF. CDR3 DNA sequence: TGCAGTGCTATCGGGAGAGGGGGCACAGATACGCAGTATTTT.

This clonotype was seen only a few times. The gene calls are TRBV2 and TRBJ1-4; D not resolved. V was trimmed by 4 bases and J by 3 bases, leaving 9 bases between them. There are 14 residues in the CDR3. The germline CDR1 and CDR2 sequences are SNHLY and FYNNEI. The CDR3 protein is CASSGSGSNEKLFF. DNA for the CDR3: TGTGCCAGCAGTGGGAGTGGATCTAATGAAAAACTGTTTTTT.

This clonotype has a count of ten or more. The chain has TRBV19 and TRBJ1-2, with D possibly being TRBD1 (5 bases). The CDR3 has 14 residues. The V gene's germline CDR1 is LNHDA and CDR2 SQIVND (reference sequence). V was clipped by 2 bases and J by 4 bases, with 11 bases between them. The CDR3 DNA reads TGTGCCAGTAGTATAAAGTCGGACACCTATGGCTACACCTTC. Encoded protein: CASSIKSDTYGYTF.

This clonotype was picked up a small number of times. CDR3 loop: CASSLLAGGPSSYNEQFF. CDR3 nucleotides: TGTGCCAGCAGCTTACTAGCGGGAGGGCCGAGCTCCTACAATGAGCAGTTCTTC. V gene TRBV7-9 combines with J gene TRBJ2-1; TRBD2 matches 12 bases. V dropped 2 bases and J dropped 0; count of bases not matched to a gene: 5. Germline values: CDR1 SEHNR, CDR2 FQNEAQ (reference sequence). The CDR3 sequence is 18 residues long.

This clonotype was observed a few times. The chain links TRBV12-3 or TRBV12-4 to TRBJ2-2, with D possibly matching TRBD2 (6 bases). There are 14 residues in the CDR3. V gave up 6 bases and J gave up 6 bases, with 14 bases separating them. The CDR3 DNA sequence: TGTGCCAGCAGCTTTGGGGGGAGGTCCGGGGAGCTGTTTTTT. Encoded protein: CASSFGGRSGELFF.

Concerning this clonotype: Germline is not matched at one junction end, which may reflect a read error. This chain connects TRBV19 to TRBJ2-2; maybe TRBD1 (6 bases). Germline V CDR1 and CDR2: LNHDA, SQIVND (reference sequence). CDR3 length: 16 residues. CDR3 nucleotides: TGTGCCAGTAGTAGGTCTGGGGGCATTGACACCGGGGAGCCGTTTTTT. Protein product: CASSRSGGIDTGEPFF.

CDR3 amino acids: CASSLGAEEYF. CDR3 nucleotide sequence: TGTGCCAGCAGTCTCGGGGCCGAAGAGTACTTC. This rearrangement joins TRBV7-9 to TRBJ2-5; D may be TRBD1 or TRBD2 (5 bases each). This CDR3 region has 11 residues. The V and J ends lost 6 bases and 12 bases respectively, with 14 bases between them. The germline gives CDR1 SEHNR, CDR2 FQNEAQ (reference sequence).